Shown below are 29 T cell receptor beta chains from a single sample sequenced in a study of response to subunit inactivated influenza vaccine. TCRdb re-derived calls from the RT-PCR reads in MiXCR, one entry per CDR3 protein. The sample holds roughly 700,000 distinct CDR3 sequences; 15% to 18% are singletons and the top ten take approximately 10%. The specimen comprised PBMCs from blood, sampled roughly 13 days after vaccination. All receptors come from a man aged 45-60 years who received an inactivated influenza vaccine.

This clonotype was counted a few times. This sequence joins TRBV2 and TRBJ1-1; D call uncertain. From germline, CDR1 is SNHLY and CDR2 FYNNEI. The CDR3 consists of 13 residues. V gave up 8 bases and J gave up 0 bases, with 10 bases separating them. CDR3 loop: CASGREMNTEAFF. In nucleotides, the CDR3 is TGTGCCAGCGGGAGGGAGATGAACACTGAAGCTTTCTTT.

The chain carries TRBV4-3 and TRBJ2-2; 7 positions match TRBD2. Germline-derived CDR1 and CDR2 are LGHNA and YSLEER. The length of the CDR3 is 18 residues. V shed 0 bases and J 3 bases; nucleotides not matched to a gene: 10. This chain's CDR3 is CASSQEVPSGTYTGELFF. CDR3 in DNA: TGCGCCAGCAGCCAAGAGGTCCCAAGCGGGACTTACACCGGGGAGCTGTTTTTT.

This chain uses TRBV2 with TRBJ1-5, with a possible D match to TRBD1 (6 bases). This CDR3 has 15 amino acids. Per the germline V gene, CDR1 is SNHLY and CDR2 is FYNNEI. The V end lost 2 bases, the J end lost 6 bases, and 14 bases lay between the germline ends. The CDR3 DNA follows: TGTGCCAGCAGTGAAAGGCGGGCAGGGGCTCAGCCCCAGCATTTT. Translating it yields CASSERRAGAQPQHF. The full variable domain, completed using reference TRBV2 and TRBJ1-5, is EPEVTQTPSHQVTQMGQEVILRCVPISNHLYFYWYRQILGQKVEFLVSFYNNEISEKSEIFDDQFSVERPDGSNFTLKIRSTKLEDSAMYFCASSERRAGAQPQHFGDGTRLSIL.

This clonotype was picked up a small number of times. The CDR3 DNA sequence: TGTGCCAGCAGCGCCAATCGGTTTCCCTACGAGCAGTACTTC. Translating it yields CASSANRFPYEQYF. The V call is TRBV11-2, the J call TRBJ2-7; D ambiguous. Germline V gene sequence: CDR1 SGHAT, CDR2 FQNNGV. The CDR3 extends over 14 amino acids. Trimming stripped 5 bases from V and 2 bases from J, with 13 bases between.

The table lists this clonotype with many counts. The chain has TRBV6-2 or TRBV6-3 and TRBJ2-1; TRBD1 matches 9 bases. Germline trimming cut 5 bases from V and 1 base from J; bases unmatched to any gene: 9. CDR1 MNHEY and CDR2 SVGEGT come from the germline V gene. This CDR3 spans 17 amino acids. Here the CDR3 DNA reads TGTGCCAGCAGTAGAGGAACGGGACAGGGTTCCTACAATGAGCAGTTCTTC. This sequence encodes CASSRGTGQGSYNEQFF.

V gene TRBV20-1 combines with J gene TRBJ2-1; D possibly matches TRBD1 or TRBD2 (6 bases each). This CDR3 comprises 12 residues. V was trimmed by 4 bases and J by 6 bases, leaving 10 bases between them. The V gene's germline CDR1 is DFQATT and CDR2 SNEGSKA (reference sequence). The CDR3 loop is CSAKEGVNEQFF. The DNA for the CDR3 is TGCAGTGCTAAGGAGGGGGTCAATGAGCAGTTCTTC.

This clonotype showed up just a few times. This chain joins TRBV18 and TRBJ2-5; D not certain. V was shortened by 3 bases and J by 4 bases, with 6 bases between the two germline ends. The CDR3 totals 12 residues. The germline V gene has CDR1 KGHSH and CDR2 LQKENI. Here the CDR3 reads CASSPDPETQYF. CDR3 DNA: TGTGCCAGCTCACCTGATCCAGAGACCCAGTACTTC.

The chain combines TRBV12-3 or TRBV12-4 with TRBJ2-7, with D maybe TRBD1 (5 bases). V lost 3 bases and J 2 bases, leaving 11 bases between the germline ends. The CDR3 loop spans 14 amino acids. The CDR3 sequence is CASSFGQGTYEQYF. The CDR3 nucleotides read TGTGCCAGCAGTTTTGGACAAGGGACCTACGAGCAGTACTTC.

This clonotype was recorded a few times. The rearrangement uses TRBV6-5 and TRBJ2-2; 12 bases map to TRBD2. The CDR3 extends over 18 amino acids. Germline CDR1 MNHEY, CDR2 SVGAGI. The V gene end was trimmed by 2 bases and the J gene end by 6 bases; junction bases not matched to a gene: 10. The CDR3 here is CASSYRLAGGAGAGELFF. The CDR3 coding sequence is TGTGCCAGCAGTTACAGGCTAGCGGGAGGGGCCGGGGCCGGGGAGCTGTTTTTT.

This chain links TRBV6-2 or TRBV6-3 with TRBJ2-1; the D is unclear. The V and J ends lost 7 bases and 0 bases respectively, with 7 bases between them. Germline V gene data show CDR1 as MNHEY and CDR2 as SVGEGT. The CDR3 length is 13 residues. The CDR3 spells CASTPYSYNEQFF. Here the CDR3 DNA reads TGTGCCAGCACCCCGTACTCCTACAATGAGCAGTTCTTC.

This clonotype was recorded once. The chain links TRBV2 to TRBJ2-1; 7 positions agree with TRBD2. Germline CDR1 SNHLY, CDR2 FYNNEI. CDR3 length: 15 residues. The ends lost 2 bases at V and 10 bases at J; junction bases unmatched: 11. CDR3 DNA: TGTGCCAGCAGTGAAATGGGCGGGGGACCAAGGGAGCAGTTCTTC. Its protein product is CASSEMGGGPREQFF. The entire variable domain, with the rest obtained from reference TRBV2 and TRBJ2-1, is as follows: EPEVTQTPSHQVTQMGQEVILRCVPISNHLYFYWYRQILGQKVEFLVSFYNNEISEKSEIFDDQFSVERPDGSNFTLKIRSTKLEDSAMYFCASSEMGGGPREQFFGPGTRLTVL.

The chain joins TRBV7-2 to TRBJ2-3; D may correspond to TRBD1 or TRBD2 (5 bases each). From germline, CDR1 is SGHTA and CDR2 FQGNSA. Trimming took off 3 bases at V and 5 bases at J, with 9 bases between the two ends. CDR3 size: 13 residues. CDR3: CASSLGVKDTQYF. CDR3 sequence (DNA): TGTGCCAGCAGCTTGGGGGTTAAAGATACGCAGTATTTT.

The chain has TRBV20-1 and TRBJ2-1, with 8 positions matching TRBD2. The germline V gene encodes CDR1 DFQATT and CDR2 SNEGSKA (reference sequence). This CDR3 has 15 residues. Trimming cost V 0 bases and J 5 bases; bases outside gene matches: 6. CDR3 residues: CSARDLSGSHNEQFF. The CDR3 DNA is TGCAGTGCTAGAGATCTCAGCGGGAGCCACAATGAGCAGTTCTTC.

The gene calls are TRBV20-1 and TRBJ1-5, with 9 nucleotides matching TRBD1. The trim removed 4 bases at V and 4 bases at J, leaving 5 bases unmatched. Germline lookup yields CDR1 DFQATT and CDR2 SNEGSKA (reference sequence). The CDR3 covers 14 residues. The CDR3 protein is CSAKDRGENQPQHF. The CDR3 DNA follows: TGCAGTGCTAAGGACAGGGGAGAGAATCAGCCCCAGCATTTT.

The chain combines TRBV2 with TRBJ1-5, with 8 bases aligning to TRBD1. The CDR3 is made up of 15 amino acids. Germline assignment: CDR1 SNHLY and CDR2 FYNNEI. V lost 7 bases, J lost 7 bases, and 12 bases stayed unmatched. Here the CDR3 reads CASKGLTGEGQPQHF. Here the CDR3 DNA reads TGTGCCAGCAAAGGGTTGACAGGGGAAGGACAGCCCCAGCATTTT.

This chain links TRBV6-1 with TRBJ1-4, with D hard to call. Germline CDR1 and CDR2: MNHNS and SASEGT. Trimming removed 4 bases from V and 13 bases from J, with 22 bases in between. This CDR3 is 15 amino acids long. CDR3 amino acids: CASSVRSFPRSGLFF. CDR3 sequence (DNA): TGTGCCAGCAGTGTTCGTAGCTTCCCAAGGAGCGGACTGTTTTTT.

This clonotype was counted only a few times. CDR3 coding DNA: TGTGCCAGCTCACCCACATCGACTAGCGGGAGAAACAATGAGCAGTTCTTC. This gives the protein CASSPTSTSGRNNEQFF. The chain links TRBV18 to TRBJ2-1; TRBD2 matches 12 bases. Germline lookup yields CDR1 KGHSH and CDR2 LQKENI. CDR3 length: 17 residues. Germline trimming cut 3 bases from V and 5 bases from J; bases unmatched to any gene: 8. Combining the CDR3 with reference TRBV18 and TRBJ2-1 gives the whole variable domain NAGVMQNPRHLVRRRGQEARLRCSPMKGHSHVYWYRQLPEEGLKFMVYLQKENIIDESGMPKERFSAEFPKEGPSILRIQQVVRGDSAAYFCASSPTSTSGRNNEQFFGPGTRLTVL.

The chain uses TRBV4-3 and TRBJ2-5; D is possibly TRBD1 (5 bases). In germline, CDR1 is LGHNA, CDR2 YSLEER. Trimming took 4 bases from V and 4 from J, leaving 16 bases between them. The CDR3 has 15 amino acids. CDR3 DNA sequence: TGCGCCAGCAGCCTTGAGGCAGGGCCGCTAGAGACCCAGTACTTC. As protein: CASSLEAGPLETQYF.

This clonotype showed up just a few times. The DNA of the CDR3 is TGTGCCAGCAGTTCTCGGACTAGCAGGCGCACAGATACGCAGTATTTT. This translates into CASSSRTSRRTDTQYF. The chain couples TRBV12-3 or TRBV12-4 to TRBJ2-3; 8 nucleotides align to TRBD2. The CDR3 spans 16 residues. With 4 bases clipped from V and 1 base from J, the junction kept 7 bases outside the gene matches.

V is TRBV20-1 and J is TRBJ2-3; 11 nucleotides agree with TRBD2. J lost 0 bases, V lost 0 bases, and 2 bases had no gene match. There are 16 residues in the CDR3. CDR1 is DFQATT and CDR2 is SNEGSKA in the germline V gene (reference sequence). Written as DNA, the CDR3 is TGCAGTGCTAGAGATTGGACTAGCGGGAGCACAGATACGCAGTATTTT. Its translation is CSARDWTSGSTDTQYF.

The genes are TRBV12-3 or TRBV12-4 and TRBJ1-1, with D perhaps matching TRBD1 (5 bases). This CDR3 is 13 amino acids long. The germline V and J ends were trimmed by 6 bases and 4 bases, with 12 bases remaining between them. This chain's CDR3 is CASSPPGTTEAFF. The CDR3 region has the DNA TGTGCCAGCAGCCCCCCCGGGACCACTGAAGCTTTCTTT.

This clonotype was seen more than once but under ten times. This chain uses TRBV5-6 with TRBJ2-3; D unresolved. The CDR3 has 15 amino acids. CDR1 and CDR2 from the germline V gene are SGHDT and YYEEEE. V dropped 4 bases and J dropped 0 bases, with 12 bases sitting between them. CDR3 amino acids: CASSPAGYSTDTQYF. The CDR3 DNA reads TGTGCCAGCAGCCCCGCAGGCTATAGCACAGATACGCAGTATTTT.

A few counts support this clonotype. V and J are TRBV10-3 and TRBJ2-2; 8 positions match TRBD1. The V gene end was trimmed by 4 bases and the J gene end by 0 bases; junction bases not matched to a gene: 4. The CDR3 spans 16 residues. Per germline, CDR1 ENHRY and CDR2 SYGVKD. Here the CDR3 reads CAISVGQGANTGELFF. The CDR3 nucleotides read TGTGCCATCAGTGTCGGACAGGGAGCGAACACCGGGGAGCTGTTTTTT.

In its sample, this clonotype was seen a few times. This sequence joins TRBV20-1 and TRBJ2-7; TRBD2 aligns across 8 bases. CDR1 DFQATT and CDR2 SNEGSKA come from the germline V gene (reference sequence). The CDR3 consists of 15 residues. The ends lost 2 bases at V and 5 bases at J; junction bases unmatched: 11. DNA for the CDR3: TGCAGTGCTAGACGGTTAGCGGGACTGTTGAACGAGCAGTACTTC. Residues: CSARRLAGLLNEQYF.

This clonotype was seen at least ten times. This chain links TRBV5-1 with TRBJ2-1; 10 bases map to TRBD2. This CDR3 region has 18 residues. CDR1 and CDR2 from the germline V gene are SGHRS and YFSETQ. V dropped 5 bases and J dropped 0; count of bases not matched to a gene: 11. CDR3 residues: CASSSGGPILDSYNEQFF. The CDR3 bases are TGCGCCAGCAGTAGCGGGGGGCCTATTCTTGACTCCTACAATGAGCAGTTCTTC.

This chain connects TRBV20-1 to TRBJ2-5; 12 nucleotides line up with TRBD1. The V gene end was trimmed by 6 bases and the J gene end by 0 bases; junction bases not matched to a gene: 14. Germline values: CDR1 DFQATT, CDR2 SNEGSKA (reference sequence). The CDR3 spans 18 residues. The CDR3 sequence is CSATPGQGARGYQETQYF. CDR3 in DNA: TGCAGTGCGACGCCGGGACAGGGGGCGCGAGGGTACCAAGAGACCCAGTACTTC.

The chain carries TRBV28 and TRBJ1-2, with D tentatively TRBD1 (5 bases). CDR1 is MDHEN, CDR2 SYDVKM, per germline. Trimming cost V 6 bases and J 5 bases, with 13 bases left between them. The CDR3 loop spans 13 amino acids. CDR3 DNA: TGTGCCAGCAGCCGGAAGGGGCTGTATGGCTACACCTTC. It specifies CASSRKGLYGYTF.

The chain combines TRBV5-1 with TRBJ2-5; D is ambiguous. Trimming stripped 0 bases from V and 6 bases from J, with 9 bases between. The CDR3 covers 13 residues. Germline V gene lookup returns CDR1 SGHRS and CDR2 YFSETQ. CDR3: CASSLVPLQTQYF. CDR3 DNA sequence: TGCGCCAGCAGCTTGGTCCCGCTACAGACCCAGTACTTC.

This clonotype was seen more than once but under ten times. The chain uses TRBV28 and TRBJ1-5; a possible D gene is TRBD1 (6 bases). The germline V gene encodes CDR1 MDHEN and CDR2 SYDVKM. V was trimmed by 6 bases and J by 0 bases, leaving 9 bases between them. CDR3 length: 14 amino acids. In DNA form, the CDR3 reads TGTGCCAGCAGGCAGGGGCTTAGCAATCAGCCCCAGCATTTT. It codes for CASRQGLSNQPQHF.